This paragraph covers one T cell receptor (beta chain) sequence. Via MiXCR, TCRdb re-called the RT-PCR reads, giving one row per CDR3 protein. The table shows hundreds of thousands of distinct CDR3 sequences, with around 15% occurring only once. The data were taken from a study of patients and donors after allogeneic stem cell transplantation. The sequencing input was blood, either unsorted or a sorted T cell fraction (not recorded which). This clonotype was sampled from a human donor who was either an allogeneic HSCT recipient or a stem cell or donor lymphocyte infusion donor (not recorded which). It is not recorded whose cells these are; they may come from a transplant donor.

The CDR3 region has the DNA TGTGCCAGCAGCTTCCAGGGGGGAGCTGAAGCTTTCTTT. Translation: CASSFQGGAEAFF. The V and J genes are TRBV5-5 and TRBJ1-1, with TRBD1 identical over 7 bases. The V gene's germline CDR1 is SGHKS and CDR2 YYEKEE (reference sequence). There are 13 residues in the CDR3. Trimming removed 2 bases from V and 6 bases from J; junction bases left unmatched: 4.